This TCR beta chain originates from a study of cytomegalovirus exposure and HLA in healthy donors. Amplification used 60 Vbeta primers and 13 Jbeta primers. TCRdb keeps only in-frame clones here, not all; method: immunoSEQ multiplex PCR. The sample includes about 59,000 clones, approximately 75% of them seen just once. Overall study findings and caveats: Rare TCR sequences dominated, though some public TCRs recurred in many donors. A later analysis appeared to link common viral pathogens to several of the most significant clusters. Most likely, a cluster of highly shared sequence variants arose as a sequencing artifact. Earlier findings revealed that most TCR beta V segments proved productive either about 87% or about 30% of the time.

Regarding this clone: What it binds is not known.

The material sequenced was PBMCs. The TCR was taken from a man aged 30 to 45 in good health and CMV-seropositive.

CDR3 nucleotides: TGCGCCAGCAGCCCAGGGACAACTAATGAAAAACTGTTTTTT. This codes for CASSPGTTNEKLFF. The rearrangement links TRBV4-1 to TRBJ1-4; tentatively, D is TRBD1 (5 bases). Deletions cut 4 bases from V and 0 bases from J, with 6 bases between. This CDR3 has 14 residues. The germline CDR1 and CDR2 sequences are MGHRA and YSYEKL.